This T cell receptor (beta chain) came from a study of cytomegalovirus exposure and HLA in healthy donors (dated 2017 in TCRdb). Looking at the study overall: In an earlier analysis of roughly 590 of the donors, 276 Gb of sequence data and roughly 100 million unique TCR beta sequences from 150 million to 200 million T cells were reported. The study aimed to test whether signatures of past pathogen exposure could be identified by cataloging public T cell receptors. About 320 gigabases of sequencing data and 78 million or so unique TCR sequences were included in an early release covering 550 to 800 HLA-typed donors. An earlier analysis of fewer than 750 of the donors used high-throughput TCR beta sequencing to judge whether each TCR beta V gene segment behaved as functional or pseudogenic. A later analysis re-analyzed previously published TCR beta repertoires from roughly 690 donors and added high-resolution HLA genotyping to study TCR occurrence patterns. The T cell repertoires of 666 subjects were profiled by immunosequencing and related to cytomegalovirus serostatus. On average, roughly 250,000 unique TCR beta nucleotide sequences were sequenced per donor among more than 350 genotyped donors of the cohort, with about 17% of those sequences being non-productive. Rather than drawing on any new phenotypic data, the later analysis identified candidate immune exposures from TCR beta sequences and the way those sequences occurred across donors. All discovery cohort repertoires had been generated on a single sequencing platform. The genetic ancestry cluster associated with self-reported Caucasian donors included 81% of the 300 to 450 genotyped donors. Class I and class II HLA loci were covered by the typing at four-digit resolution. High-throughput TCR immunosequencing, statistical association of individual TCRs with disease status, and machine learning were combined to predict cytomegalovirus infection status. Genome-wide SNP genotypes for about 55% of the roughly 670 donors were used in a later genetic analysis, which treated that subset as a discovery cohort. A handful of DR-DQ haplotypes were handled as single units for association and clustering because linkage in the cohort was strong. Typing coverage varied by locus: about 629-640 donors for A, B, C, DRB1 and DQB1; around 560 for DQA1; over 600 for DPA1; roughly 470 for DPB1. Along with the roughly 670-subject first cohort, a separate validation cohort of some 130 different subjects was used. Alongside the repertoire data, information on donor age, sex, ethnicity and CMV serostatus was compiled. Summary of the overall study and its limitations: In this cohort, only TCR beta chains were sequenced, and detectable features were limited by the absence of alpha or paired-chain data. HLA typing was unavailable for some donors at each locus, so association tests used only the typed subset. In an earlier analysis of some 500 of the donors, most TCR beta V segments appeared in productive rearrangements about 87% or about 30% of the time, broadly matching IMGT annotations. A further reported finding was that TCR beta sequences accurately predicted the HLA-A and HLA-B alleles for most subjects in the first cohort. In a later genetic analysis, fewer N-insertions in productive TCRs were reported among donors in an Asian-associated ancestry cluster than the roughly 700-donor mean. The authors suggested that the approach could potentially be generalized to other disease states and immunological phenotypes. Seventeen rarely observed V segments, including chromosome 9 orphons, were excluded from the earlier analysis of just under 600 of the donors because counts were too low. Most CMV-associated TCR beta chains appeared to be HLA-restricted in a later analysis, and the HLA associations seemed to be driven largely by CMV exposure. In the study, approximately 160 TCR beta chains were listed as associated with cytomegalovirus. A cluster of highly shared sequence variants was judged likely to be a technical artifact of the sequencing pipeline. CMV serostatus was the only immune exposure information available for the cohort. A later analysis reported that several top co-occurrence clusters appeared linked to parvovirus B19, influenza, CMV and Epstein-Barr virus. A few of the identified cytomegalovirus-associated TCR beta chains were confirmed in vitro to be specific for cytomegalovirus antigens. Across donors, most TCR sequences were observed very rarely, whereas some public TCRs were present in many individuals. Correlated functional status among segregating V segments might reflect linkage disequilibrium, but an unknown experimental factor could not be ruled out. V-gene and J-gene trimming of TCR beta chains was associated with a missense DCLRE1C variant in a later genetic analysis, and the association was replicated in an independent cohort. According to a later analysis, TCR association rates differed among HLA loci, with DRB1 alleles showing the most associated TCRs and HLA-C alleles showing the fewest. Some IMGT-functional V segments, including TRBV6-2 and TRBV6-3, could not be told apart with the 87-base-pair reads, so those segments were excluded. In both the original and validation cohorts, the classifier was reported to diagnose cytomegalovirus status with high specificity and sensitivity. In a later analysis, HLA-associated TCR beta chains showed more clonal expansion and lower generation probabilities than non-associated chains that were equally common. A later analysis associated 15,000 to 20,000 TCR beta sequences with specific HLA alleles at a false discovery rate of 0.05. Roughly uniform sequencing depth across donors was assumed in presence/absence analyses, although this assumption may not hold. When HLA alleles, especially DR and DQ, strongly co-occurred, attributing TCR associations to individual alleles was difficult.

The junction shows trimming of 5 bases on V and 5 bases on J, and the gene matches do not reach 3 bases of it. The CDR3 contains 13 residues, cysteine and phenylalanine counted. Only the CDR3 portion is preserved as DNA: 39 bases, with reading frame beginning at the first base. Taken from the germline V gene, the CDR1 and CDR2 loops are MNHNS and SASEGT. With regard to this clone: Which antigen it targets is not known. Base qualities are not provided; no much larger clone lies one nucleotide away.

The library was obtained by the immunoSEQ multiplex PCR assay. For the multiplex PCR, a mixture combining 60 forward primers for TCR Vbeta segments and 13 reverse primers for TCR Jbeta segments was used. Amplification of the CDR3 region of rearranged TCR beta genes was performed with a multiplex PCR assay on genomic DNA. On the Illumina HiSeq System, the amplified TCR beta libraries were sequenced as 87-base-pair reads. In the authors' own workflow: In a later analysis, 70 million to 95 million unique TCR beta chains were counted across the 690 or so repertoires, and roughly 10 million of these chains were shared by at least two donors. To remove PCR and sequencing errors, raw reads were error-corrected and collapsed into unique sequences using a nearest-neighbor algorithm that merged closely related sequences. V, D and J gene segments were assigned by aligning CDR3 sequences to IMGT reference sequences. For a sequence to be retained, a match of at least six nucleotides to both a V gene segment and a J gene segment was required. Rearrangements were classified as productive when the CDR3 lacked stop codons and remained in frame with V and J, and all other rearrangements were classified as non-productive. Following IMGT convention, CDR3 was defined as the stretch from the second conserved V-encoded cysteine up to the conserved J-encoded phenylalanine. The earlier analysis of fewer than 750 of the donors excluded sequences that lacked an unambiguous match to a single V gene segment. In an earlier analysis of around 600 of the donors, V segments were called functional above 56.7% productive rearrangements and were called segregating when the between-donor standard deviation exceeded 5%. A statistical classification framework was built to diagnose cytomegalovirus status from the catalog of TCR beta chain sequences. A later analysis assigned V and J genes by comparing TCR nucleotide sequences with IMGT/GENE-DB human TR gene sequences. A later analysis assigned CDR3 sequences and most-parsimonious VDJ recombination scenarios with the TCRdist pipeline. A later analysis defined each TCR beta chain by its CDR3 amino acid sequence plus V-gene family, and excluded reads lacking a unique V-gene family. A later analysis removed several hundred highly shared, low-generation-probability nucleotide sequences to deal with suspected cross-contamination and a sequencing artifact. For each public chain, a later analysis derived a clonal expansion index from normalized ranks of inferred template counts within each repertoire. A later analysis computed generation probabilities with a VDJ recombination model fitted to out-of-frame rearrangements, and checked the results against IGoR. In a later analysis, hypergeometric tests were used to score TCR-TCR, TCR-HLA and TCR-CMV co-occurrence, with a repertoire-size bias correction applied to TCR pairs. False discovery rates were estimated in a later analysis by permuting HLA or CMV assignments 20 times. A later analysis grouped co-occurring TCRs with DBSCAN, adding TCRdist sequence similarity when clustering within HLA-allele-positive subsets. For co-occurrence clustering, repertoires with fewer than 30,000 or more than 120,000 public chains were excluded, along with five repertoires with anomalous nucleotide sharing. In its TCRdb copy, this immuneACCESS table keeps in-frame sequences only and misses some clones. Where compared with another copy, unresolved V genes explain less than half of these, and the others have no known cause. The V and J calls and clone size were taken over from that table, and D and trimming were inferred from the DNA. This sample comprises some 160,000 clones, about 72% of them detected only once. The top ten clonotypes cover roughly 2% of the sample.

The cohort consisted of 600 to 700 healthy bone marrow donors. All cohort members were sampled while nominally healthy, although unrecorded immune exposures were likely present. The donor was CMV seronegative and was included in the group of a few hundred seronegative cohort members. A peripheral blood sample was collected from each donor, and TCR beta sequencing was performed on peripheral blood mononuclear cells. Genomic DNA extraction from the blood cell samples was performed with the Qiagen DNeasy Blood Extraction Kit. The specimen was PBMCs. The V and J segments used are TRBV6-1 and TRBJ2-5; 9 central nucleotides agree with TRBD1. The receptor comes from a middle-aged man in good health and CMV-seronegative. The CDR3 reads as follows: CASSHRGLETQYF. The sequenced DNA is TGTGCCAGCAGTCACAGGGGGCTGGAGACCCAGTACTTC.